One TCR beta chain is described in this entry. Its antigen is still unknown. No much larger clone is present one base from it, and per-base qualities are unavailable. TCR beta CDR3 regions were sequenced from DNA using the immunoSEQ Assay. The study's processing was this. To compute T cell density, TCR beta template counts were normalized to usable DNA, which was estimated by amplifying housekeeping genes. Using the preseqR package, richness was estimated by extrapolating to 120,000 templates for tissue samples and 400,000 templates for PBMC samples. Clonality was defined by subtracting Pielou's evenness from one. Tissue-enriched TCRs were identified by differential abundance testing using productive amino-acid clonotypes, minimum total count 5 and alpha 0.1. Repertoire overlap between compartments was quantified with the Jaccard Index and Morisita Overlap Index. GLIPH clustered TCR beta CDR3s with public tetramer-defined viral CDR3s; viral motifs required at least three viral sequences plus V-gene enrichment. Not all clones reach the TCRdb copy of this immuneACCESS table, which keeps in-frame sequences only. Checked studies attribute under half of the gap to unresolved V genes and leave the rest unexplained. V and J calls and clone size are copied from that table; D and trimming were computed from the DNA. Across this sample there are tens of thousands of clones, with approximately 90% seen only once. The ten largest clones add up to about 15% of the sample.

This entry comes from a study of T cells in localized non-small cell lung cancer (TCRdb year 2020). Background for the entire study: Comparing tumors with uninvolved tumor-adjacent lungs, the study looked at the T cell repertoires of 220 or so patients with early-stage NSCLC. All 240 or so NSCLC patients in the cohort were treatment-naive and had localized lung tumors that were resected. NSCLC patients had a mean age of approximately 72 years, and more than 120 were male and some 98 female.

General conclusions and limits of the study: A median of 57 of the top 100 tumor clones were detected in paired uninvolved adjacent lung, and 28 of these tumor clones were also found among the top 100 clones of the paired uninvolved adjacent lung. Uninvolved tumor-adjacent lung showed the highest T cell clonality, higher than tumor, which suggests more focused antigenic responses in the uninvolved tumor-adjacent lung. Because multi-region tumor sequencing was not done, intratumor heterogeneity could not be ruled out. Because of the exploratory design, TCR variables were selected using unadjusted p-values without false-discovery rate correction. Higher T cell density in blood was associated with longer overall survival, whereas higher clonality in adjacent lung was associated with shorter survival.

At diagnosis, peripheral blood, uninvolved tumor-adjacent lung and tumor were collected and stored as a combination of fresh-frozen and FFPE material. For TCR repertoire profiling, blood samples were analyzed in the form of peripheral blood mononuclear cells. CDR1 and CDR2 are read off the germline V gene as KGHSH and LQKENI. The junction carries 15 bases between V and J, which are trimmed by 6 bases and 4 bases respectively. Reading from cysteine to phenylalanine, the CDR3 counts 14 amino acids. This entry keeps only the CDR3 DNA: 42 bases, framed from base 1. The chain employs TRBV18 and TRBJ1-2, and TRBD1 may be the D gene, going by 6 matching bases. This clonotype was sampled from a man aged 35-69 years with stage I squamous cell lung carcinoma. The sequencing here drew on peripheral blood, taken before any cancer treatment. CDR3 loop: CASSPGTPIYGYTF. The bases read TGTGCCAGCTCCCCAGGGACACCGATCTATGGCTACACCTTC.